This TCR beta chain was retrieved from a study of blood T cells in healthy people across ages. Through a sample-barcoded 5' primer and a J-beta primer mix, a second PCR was run for roughly 6 to 11 cycles. Each CDR3 protein gets one entry after TCRdb re-called the 5' RACE reads with MiXCR. The data contain around 1.5 million distinct CDR3 sequences, 40% to 50% of them seen just once; the ten biggest clones take up 7.9%. Donor samples were obtained from healthy Caucasian individuals from Russia, aged about 6 to 100. Extractions gave at least 5 micrograms of total RNA per sample. The CDR3 runs to 16 residues. The V gene end was trimmed by 0 bases and the J gene end by 1 base; junction bases not matched to a gene: 4. Germline V CDR1 and CDR2: DFQATT, SNEGSKA (reference sequence).

The chain joins TRBV20-1 to TRBJ2-1; 9 bases line up with TRBD2. The TCR comes from a woman younger than 30 in good health. The sample was blood. The CDR3 DNA reads TGCAGTGCTAGAGAAGCTAGCGGGGCATCCTACAATGAGCAGTTCTTC. Its translation is CSAREASGASYNEQFF.